The present T cell receptor beta chain was sequenced within a study of shared clonotypes between healthy human individuals. To note about this clone: Antigen unknown.

Study-wide results and limits: Naive subsets generally had larger estimated richness than memory subsets. The rarefaction results pointed to incomplete sorted-subset sequencing despite large depth. Sampling covered nothing but blood. Tissue TCR repertoires likely differ from those found in blood.

Each replicate PCR on the sorted subsets used around 200 ng DNA (around 30,000 T cell genomes). The data were produced by immunoSEQ multiplex PCR, yet TCRdb's version contains in-frame clones alone and is incomplete. There are 2 million to 2.5 million clones in the sample; roughly 95% occur only once, and 0.1% to 0.15% lies in the top ten. Sequencing was carried out using naive CD4+ T cells sorted from blood. Stated subset: CD45RA+ positively selected. The origin of this receptor is a man between 18 and 29 years old in good health.

Here the CDR3 reads CASSPPGQGENCNQPQHF. CDR3 nucleotide sequence: TGCGCCAGCAGTCCTCCGGGACAGGGGGAAAATTGCAATCAGCCCCAGCATTTT. The chain recombines TRBV23-1 with TRBJ1-5; 11 nucleotides align to TRBD1. TRBV23-1 is marked as an open reading frame, function uncertain. This CDR3 spans 18 amino acids. V shed 4 bases, J shed 2 bases, and the junction held 10 bases outside the gene matches.